These 32 T cell receptor beta chains originate from one sample sequenced in a study of blood T cell repertoires in COVID-19. Data came from immunoSEQ multiplex PCR; TCRdb stores just in-frame clones and leaves some out. Of approximately 280,000 clones in the sample, around 91% were seen once. Material: peripheral blood. These receptors were obtained from a woman aged 55 to 70 with acute or convalescent COVID-19.

This sequence joins TRBV19 and TRBJ1-5, with 9 bases lining up with TRBD1. J lost 4 bases, V lost 5 bases, and 6 bases had no gene match. Germline CDR1 is LNHDA and CDR2 is SQIVND (reference sequence). The CDR3 has 15 residues. The CDR3 sequence: CASSPTGGLNQPQHF. CDR3 nucleotide sequence: TGTGCCAGTAGTCCCACAGGGGGCCTAAATCAGCCCCAGCATTTT. The entire variable domain, with the rest obtained from reference TRBV19 and TRBJ1-5, is as follows: DGGITQSPKYLFRKEGQNVTLSCEQNLNHDAMYWYRQDPGQGLRLIYYSQIVNDFQKGDIAEGYSVSREKKESFPLTVTSAQKNPTAFYLCASSPTGGLNQPQHFGDGTRLSIL.

This sequence joins TRBV6-5 and TRBJ1-2; tentative D call: TRBD1 (5 bases). Germline V gene data show CDR1 as MNHEY and CDR2 as SVGAGI. The ends were cut back, 5 bases at V and 4 bases at J, with 17 bases in the middle. The length of the CDR3 is 15 residues. The CDR3 DNA reads as TGTGCCAGCAGTCCCCAACCGTCGGGGGGCTATGGCTACACCTTC. It yields the protein CASSPQPSGGYGYTF.

The chain uses TRBV6-2 or TRBV6-3 and TRBJ1-1; no clear D. The CDR3 runs 18 residues. V was cut by 0 bases and J by 0 bases, with 17 bases left in between. The germline V gene encodes CDR1 MNHEY and CDR2 SVGEGT. For the CDR3, the DNA is TGTGCCAGCAGTTACTCGATAGCACCAATGACGGTGAACACTGAAGCTTTCTTT. It encodes CASSYSIAPMTVNTEAFF.

This clone was picked up one time. The rearrangement uses TRBV2 and TRBJ1-5; the D gene is possibly TRBD1 (6 bases). Trimming removed 3 bases at V and 9 bases at J, with 12 bases between. Germline V CDR1 and CDR2: SNHLY, FYNNEI. The CDR3 is 13 amino acids. The CDR3 nucleotides are TGTGCCAGCAGTGAGGGAGGGGGGAGGCCCCAGCATTTT. As protein: CASSEGGGRPQHF.

CDR3 DNA: TGTGCCAGCACCGCGGGACAGGGAGGGGTCTATGGCTACACCTTC. It specifies CASTAGQGGVYGYTF. J is TRBJ1-2 and V is TRBV28; TRBD1 matches 9 bases. This CDR3 comprises 15 residues. The germline CDR1 and CDR2 sequences are MDHEN and SYDVKM. V lost 7 bases, J lost 4 bases, and 10 bases stayed unmatched.

V and J are TRBV27 and TRBJ1-5; D is possibly TRBD1 (6 bases). Germline V gene sequence: CDR1 MNHEY, CDR2 SMNVEV (reference sequence). Trimming shortened V by 1 base and J by 3 bases, and 13 bases separated the two germline ends. This CDR3 has 16 amino acids. The CDR3 protein is CASSLFPDRINQPQHF. The CDR3 DNA sequence: TGTGCCAGCAGTTTATTCCCTGACAGGATCAATCAGCCCCAGCATTTT.

The V call is TRBV28, the J call TRBJ2-2; D perhaps matches TRBD2 (6 bases). The V and J ends lost 6 bases and 6 bases respectively, with 11 bases between them. The germline V gene encodes CDR1 MDHEN and CDR2 SYDVKM. This CDR3 contains 13 residues. CDR3 loop: CASSLPGAGELFF. In DNA form, the CDR3 reads TGTGCCAGCAGCCTCCCGGGGGCCGGGGAGCTGTTTTTT.

J is TRBJ1-6 and V is TRBV3-1 (or the pseudogene TRBV3-2); TRBD1 might be the D (6 bases). Germline assignment: CDR1 LGHDT and CDR2 YNNKEL (reference sequence). The CDR3 is 19 residues long. V was cut by 1 base and J by 0 bases, with 16 bases left in between. CDR3: CASSQVRRGGSSYNSPLHF. Written as DNA, the CDR3 is TGTGCCAGCAGCCAAGTACGCAGGGGTGGATCCTCCTATAATTCACCCCTCCACTTT.

This clone was counted a single time. Within the sample, other DNA sequences also encode this same CDR3. The CDR3 bases are TGTGCCAGCAGTGGACAGGGGGGCTATGGCTACACCTTC. Its protein product is CASSGQGGYGYTF. V is TRBV2 and J is TRBJ1-2, with 9 bases aligning to TRBD1. The CDR3 has 13 amino acids. Trimming at V came to 4 bases and at J to 4 bases, leaving 1 base not matched to a gene. Germline CDR1 and CDR2: SNHLY and FYNNEI.

The chain is built from TRBV28 and TRBJ1-1, with D maybe TRBD1 (6 bases). The CDR3 extends over 14 amino acids. The germline V and J ends were trimmed by 5 bases and 4 bases, with 14 bases remaining between them. Germline assignment: CDR1 MDHEN and CDR2 SYDVKM. The CDR3 nucleotides read TGTGCCAGCAGTGGGCAGGGGCATAGCACTGAAGCTTTCTTT. It translates to CASSGQGHSTEAFF.

The chain recombines TRBV5-1 with TRBJ2-2; D is uncertain. In germline, CDR1 is SGHRS, CDR2 YFSETQ. The CDR3 covers 15 residues. V was shortened by 0 bases and J by 1 base, with 7 bases between the two germline ends. The CDR3 loop reads CASSLVQQNTGELFF. The CDR3 DNA sequence: TGCGCCAGCAGCTTGGTACAGCAGAACACCGGGGAGCTGTTTTTT.

The V and J genes are TRBV4-1 and TRBJ2-2; 7 positions agree with TRBD2. CDR1 is MGHRA, CDR2 YSYEKL, per germline. J gave up 1 base and V 1 base, and 6 bases lay outside the gene matches. The CDR3 extends over 17 amino acids. The CDR3 sequence: CASSQGAGEENTGELFF. CDR3 DNA: TGCGCCAGCAGCCAAGGGGCGGGGGAGGAGAACACCGGGGAGCTGTTTTTT.

The sample holds one count of this clone. V is TRBV19 and J is TRBJ1-5, with D perhaps TRBD1 (5 bases). The CDR3 runs to 16 residues. The V end lost 2 bases, the J end lost 2 bases, and 13 bases lay between the germline ends. In germline, CDR1 is LNHDA, CDR2 SQIVND (reference sequence). DNA for the CDR3: TGTGCCAGTAGTATAAGCCAGGGTGGGGGCAATCAGCCCCAGCATTTT. Translation gives CASSISQGGGNQPQHF.

The chain couples TRBV20-1 to TRBJ2-1; D is undetermined. This CDR3 contains 11 residues. Germline CDR1 and CDR2: DFQATT and SNEGSKA (reference sequence). V lost 5 bases and J lost 6, with 8 bases in between. The CDR3 here is CSAPKRNEQFF. CDR3 in DNA: TGCAGTGCTCCCAAGCGCAATGAGCAGTTCTTC.

The rearrangement uses TRBV5-1 and TRBJ2-2; 9 bases map to TRBD2. CDR1 SGHRS and CDR2 YFSETQ come from the germline V gene. Trimming removed 1 base from V and 2 bases from J; junction bases left unmatched: 3. This CDR3 spans 16 amino acids. The CDR3 region is CASSLLTSGNTGELFF. The CDR3 DNA reads TGCGCCAGCAGCTTGTTGACTAGCGGAAACACCGGGGAGCTGTTTTTT.

The chain couples TRBV5-1 to TRBJ1-6; D is ambiguous. CDR1 and CDR2 (germline): SGHRS, YFSETQ. CDR3 length: 14 residues. Trimming stripped 4 bases from V and 5 bases from J, with 10 bases between. Here the CDR3 reads CASSTAGNNSPLHF. For the CDR3, the DNA is TGCGCCAGCAGCACAGCCGGCAATAATTCACCCCTCCACTTT.

As to this clone: In the same sample, other DNA sequences code for this CDR3. The V gene is TRBV7-9, the J gene TRBJ2-7; 8 positions match TRBD2. CDR3 length: 15 amino acids. The junction had 7 bases not matched to a gene; V was cut back by 3 bases and J by 3 bases. Germline V lookup: CDR1 SEHNR, CDR2 FQNEAQ (reference sequence). The CDR3 region is CASSFGTGGSYEQYF. The CDR3 DNA is TGTGCCAGCAGCTTTGGGACGGGAGGGAGCTACGAGCAGTACTTC.

V is TRBV27 and J is TRBJ1-2; TRBD1 matches at 7 bases. CDR1 is MNHEY and CDR2 is SMNVEV in the germline V gene (reference sequence). The CDR3 loop spans 15 amino acids. The junction had 8 bases not matched to a gene; V was cut back by 3 bases and J by 4 bases. The CDR3 sequence is CASSFADRAAYGYTF. CDR3 bases: TGTGCCAGCAGTTTCGCAGACAGGGCGGCCTATGGCTACACCTTC.

J is TRBJ2-7 and V is TRBV19; 9 bases match TRBD1. From germline, CDR1 is LNHDA and CDR2 SQIVND (reference sequence). CDR3 size: 15 residues. The V and J ends lost 4 bases and 3 bases, in that order; junction bases with no gene match: 7. For the CDR3, the DNA is TGTGCCAGTAGTACCCCGGGGACAGGGCTCTACGAGCAGTACTTC. This encodes CASSTPGTGLYEQYF.

This chain uses TRBV15 with TRBJ2-2; D is unresolved. The length of the CDR3 is 15 residues. CDR1 and CDR2 from the germline V gene are LNHNV and YYDKDF (reference sequence). The ends were cut back, 1 base at V and 0 bases at J, with 6 bases in the middle. CDR3 loop: CATSRVRTNTGELFF. CDR3 in DNA: TGTGCCACCAGCAGAGTGCGAACGAACACCGGGGAGCTGTTTTTT.

The chain is built from TRBV7-2 and TRBJ1-2; D gene ambiguous. Trimming left V 5 bases short and J 3 bases short, with 13 bases between. Looked up from germline, CDR1 is SGHTA and CDR2 is FQGNSA. The CDR3 runs 14 residues. CDR3 nucleotide sequence: TGTGCCAGCAGCCCCAGCCAGGCCCACTATGGCTACACCTTC. Translating it yields CASSPSQAHYGYTF. Based on the CDR3 plus reference TRBV7-2 and TRBJ1-2, the full variable domain is GAGVSQSPSNKVTEKGKDVELRCDPISGHTALYWYRQSLGQGLEFLIYFQGNSAPDKSGLPSDRFSAERTGGSVSTLTIQRTQQEDSAVYLCASSPSQAHYGYTFGSGTRLTVV.

The genes are TRBV30 and TRBJ1-5; TRBD1 matches at 10 bases. V lost 3 bases, J lost 7 bases, and 6 bases stayed unmatched. The CDR3 totals 14 residues. From germline, CDR1 is GTSNPN and CDR2 SVGIG (reference sequence). For the CDR3, the DNA is TGTGCCTGGAGCTCCGGGACAGGGGACCAGCCCCAGCATTTT. It yields the protein CAWSSGTGDQPQHF. The full variable domain, with the rest looked up from reference TRBV30 and TRBJ1-5, is SQTIHQWPATLVQPVGSPLSLECTVEGTSNPNLYWYRQAAGRGLQLLFYSVGIGQISSEVPQNLSASRPQDRQFILSSKKLLLSDSGFYLCAWSSGTGDQPQHFGDGTRLSIL.

This clone was detected only once. The V gene is TRBV6-5, the J gene TRBJ1-2, with 9 bases matching TRBD1. Germline V CDR1 and CDR2: MNHEY, SVGAGI. V shed 5 bases, J shed 9 bases, and the junction held 10 bases outside the gene matches. The CDR3 sequence is 14 residues long. The CDR3 DNA reads TGTGCCAGCAGTCCTCGGGACAGGGCTTATCGCTACACCTTC. The encoded protein is CASSPRDRAYRYTF.

The genes are TRBV5-1 and TRBJ2-7; the match to TRBD1 covers 8 bases. Per the germline V gene, CDR1 is SGHRS and CDR2 is YFSETQ. V lost 3 bases and J lost 5; bases outside the gene matches: 7. This CDR3 spans 14 amino acids. Here the CDR3 reads CASSYGTGPNEQYF. In DNA, the CDR3 is TGCGCCAGCAGCTACGGGACAGGTCCCAACGAGCAGTACTTC.

The V call is TRBV6-5, the J call TRBJ1-1, with D possibly matching TRBD1 (5 bases). CDR1 is MNHEY and CDR2 is SVGAGI in the germline V gene. CDR3 size: 15 residues. V dropped 3 bases and J dropped 5 bases, with 16 bases sitting between them. The CDR3 coding sequence is TGTGCCAGCAGTTATGGTTCTGGGGCCCGGACTGAAGCTTTCTTT. It translates to CASSYGSGARTEAFF.

This chain connects TRBV20-1 to TRBJ1-1; D perhaps matches TRBD1 (6 bases). The CDR3 runs 11 residues. Trimming removed 6 bases at V and 7 bases at J, with 12 bases between. CDR1 DFQATT and CDR2 SNEGSKA come from the germline V gene (reference sequence). CDR3 nucleotide sequence: TGCAGTGCCCCCGGACAGAGTGAAGCTTTCTTT. Translating it yields CSAPGQSEAFF.

This chain uses TRBV7-3 with TRBJ1-1, with D perhaps matching TRBD1 (5 bases). Looked up from germline, CDR1 is SGHTA and CDR2 is FQGTGA. Trimming left V 4 bases short and J 3 bases short, with 12 bases between. The CDR3 is 14 amino acids. Here the CDR3 reads CASSWRGGDTEAFF. In DNA form, the CDR3 reads TGTGCCAGCAGCTGGAGGGGCGGGGACACTGAAGCTTTCTTT.

This clone was observed a single time. This chain links TRBV6-6 with TRBJ1-2; D gene ambiguous. The CDR3 runs to 14 residues. CDR1 is MNHNY, CDR2 SVGAGI, per germline (reference sequence). V shed 0 bases and J shed 4 bases, with 9 bases lying between them. This chain's CDR3 is CASSYSEGFYGYTF. The CDR3 bases are TGTGCCAGCAGTTACTCTGAGGGATTCTATGGCTACACCTTC.

This clone was counted once. The chain combines TRBV2 with TRBJ2-5; 7 nucleotides agree with TRBD2. V shed 2 bases and J 9 bases; nucleotides not matched to a gene: 6. Germline V gene lookup returns CDR1 SNHLY and CDR2 FYNNEI. The CDR3 runs to 13 residues. Written as DNA, the CDR3 is TGTGCCAGCAGTGAATGGGGGGGGGAAGCCCAGTACTTC. Protein: CASSEWGGEAQYF. The whole variable domain, filled in from reference TRBV2 and TRBJ2-5, reads EPEVTQTPSHQVTQMGQEVILRCVPISNHLYFYWYRQILGQKVEFLVSFYNNEISEKSEIFDDQFSVERPDGSNFTLKIRSTKLEDSAMYFCASSEWGGEAQYFGPGTRLLVL.

In this sample, this clone turned up a few times. The genes are TRBV9 and TRBJ1-6, with D perhaps matching TRBD1 (5 bases). Germline CDR1 is SGDLS and CDR2 is YYNGEE. The CDR3 runs 14 residues. V was trimmed by 4 bases and J by 8 bases, leaving 13 bases between them. This CDR3 reads CASSSGEGHSPLHF. In DNA, the CDR3 is TGTGCCAGCAGCTCGGGGGAGGGTCATTCACCCCTCCACTTT.

This chain links TRBV3-1 (or the pseudogene TRBV3-2) with TRBJ1-1; TRBD1 matches 11 bases. The CDR3 covers 14 residues. CDR1 and CDR2 (germline): LGHDT, YNNKEL (reference sequence). V was clipped by 7 bases and J by 11 bases; unmatched bases: 12. The CDR3 DNA follows: TGTGCCAGCAACCTGGGGACAGGGGGGCGTCGGGCTTTCTTT. Protein product: CASNLGTGGRRAFF.

The J gene is TRBJ1-1, the V gene TRBV11-3; TRBD1 is a possible D gene (6 bases). The CDR3 is made up of 14 amino acids. Trimming stripped 1 base from V and 2 bases from J, with 8 bases between. Germline CDR1 is SGHNT and CDR2 is YENEEA. CDR3 sequence (DNA): TGTGCCAGCAGCTTAGGGGGACAAAACACTGAAGCTTTCTTT. Protein sequence: CASSLGGQNTEAFF.